The sequence of this T cell receptor beta chain was determined in a study of T cells after yellow fever vaccination (dated by TCRdb to about 2019). Background on the whole study: Libraries from fractions with low cell numbers were prepared with the SMART-Seq v4 Ultra Low Input RNA kit. To follow T-cell clones before and after primary and booster YFV17D yellow fever vaccination, bulk TCR alpha and beta repertoires were sequenced over time. Two healthy male donors, one aged 18 to 30 and one aged 30 to 40 years, made up the cohort. Bulk PBMC replicates and cell subsets were isolated from blood drawn at multiple timepoints before and after both primary and secondary immunization.

What the work shows at the level of the full study, not this receptor alone: Computational filtering was required because FACS-sorted repertoires could contain abundant contaminating clonotypes from the bulk population. A small share of clonotypes occurred in both CD4 and CD8 compartments, likely arising from convergent recombination. Compared with the primary T-cell response, the secondary T-cell response was weaker but faster, peaking on day 5 rather than day 15. Because the study included only two donors, the extent to which the findings can be generalized is limited. After the booster, most of the clones that had expanded following primary vaccination were detected again (almost 98% of CD4 and around 90% of CD8), which suggests that memory was broadly maintained.

In regard to this clonotype: Its target antigen remains unknown. Per-nucleotide qualities are absent, and no much larger clonotype sits a single base away.

Taken with the paper, the label for treatment or condition translates to: live attenuated yellow fever vaccine strain. A standard Ficoll-Paque protocol was used to isolate PBMCs from peripheral blood. CD4 and CD8 T-cell fractions were isolated with Dynabeads CD4 and CD8 positive selection kits. TriZol was used to extract RNA from bulk PBMCs, CD4 and CD8 fractions, and dextramer-positive and dextramer-negative fractions. The run used an Illumina NovaSeq 6000. TCR cDNA was synthesized by 5'RACE template switching, through which a universal primer site and unique molecular identifiers were introduced. Priming for cDNA synthesis came from both the TCR alpha and TCR beta constant segments. Library amplification used two PCR steps, and the second PCR step added sample barcodes and sequencing adapters. Sequencing of the libraries was done on either Illumina HiSeq 2500 (2x100 bp) or NovaSeq (2x150 bp). On the authors' methods: MIGEC was used to demultiplex reads and collapse the reads into UMI consensus sequences, and MiXCR was used for V(D)J alignment. Vaccine-responding clonotypes were identified with edgeR using replicate PBMC samples, with FDR below 0.01 and a log2 fold change above 5 up to day 15 being required. CD4 or CD8 identity was assigned to each bulk clonotype according to whether the clonotype was present at higher abundance in the sequenced CD4 repertoire or the sequenced CD8 repertoire. Using fastp trimming at Q25 and MiXCR clonotype assembly, TCRdb reanalyzed the public sequencing data and kept in-frame beta chains. Every entry covers one CDR3 protein and lists the most common genes and DNA from its rows. Here the V and J calls rest on TCRdb's processing, not on the authors' analysis. The sample data list some 260,000 distinct CDR3 sequences, and around 5.3% of these were observed just once. 2.5% to 4% of the sample comes from the top ten.

CDR1 MNHEY and CDR2 SMNVEV were looked up in the germline V gene (reference sequence). The CDR3, cysteine through phenylalanine, is 15 amino acids long. Of the read, only the CDR3 DNA is kept; its 45 bases are in frame from base 1. Trimming takes 5 bases off V and 4 bases off J; junction bases not matched to a gene: 10. The TCR was taken from a man aged 18 to 35 who received the YFV17D yellow fever vaccine. This chain joins TRBV27 to TRBJ1-2; TRBD1 fits 7 bases in the junction. This sample comprised CD4+ T cells sorted from PBMCs, obtained on the day of the yellow fever booster vaccination. DNA sequence: TGTGCCAGCAGTGGCGGGACAGCTCGACCCTATGGCTACACCTTC. Its protein is CASSGGTARPYGYTF.